These T cell receptor beta chains were read from a single sample in a study of blood T cells in healthy people across ages. TCRdb fed the 5' RACE reads into MiXCR, producing one record per CDR3 protein. Of around 800,000 distinct CDR3 sequences listed, around 45% are singletons. The sequencing input was blood. The receptors were sampled from a man aged 80 or over in good health. The CDR3 runs from the conserved cysteine through the conserved F or W. Only part of the rows carry a size: once, few, many, or a class if the clone is expanded.

V | size | length | CDR3
TRBV5-1 | NA | 18 | CASSRGPSRLAGEYEQFF
TRBV2 | few | 13 | CASNDGTSDTQYF
TRBV7-2 | NA | 14 | CASSFRQGLGEQYF
TRBV30 | NA | 16 | CAWSVLTSGRVSEQYF
TRBV6-2/TRBV6-3 | few | 14 | CASSYTRTSGEQFF
TRBV3-1 | NA | 15 | CASSRSGTSRETQYF
TRBV7-2 | many | 17 | CASSSNRGYSGANVLTF
TRBV7-9 | once | 15 | CASSPDGGTGNTIYF
TRBV12-3/TRBV12-4 | many | 11 | CASSLGGEQFF
TRBV10-2 | NA | 14 | CASSSRGLSTEAFF
TRBV6-2/TRBV6-3 | NA | 17 | CASNANRRDRVYNEQFF
TRBV6-1 | NA | 15 | CASSAAGGTDDEQFF
TRBV7-2 | NA | 16 | CASSLALQMHNQPQHF
TRBV3-1 | NA | 11 | CASSQVETQYF
TRBV29-1 | many | 14 | CSVDGGQGARGYTF
TRBV5-1 | NA | 13 | CASYPGTSETQYF
TRBV6-2/TRBV6-3 | NA | 15 | CASRAGTVMKETQYF
TRBV7-2 | NA | 14 | CASKGGRTNEKLFF
TRBV12-3/TRBV12-4 | NA | 14 | CASSELRLPDTQYF
TRBV7-2 | few | 14 | CASSWRGFGYEQYF
TRBV30 | few | 13 | CAWSVQGAYEQYF
TRBV20-1 | NA | 17 | CSARLNRLAASTDTQYF
TRBV20-1 | NA | 18 | CSASTSGIWSRPTDTQYF
TRBV5-5 | NA | 17 | CASSLDGFQAGSGELFF
TRBV7-3 | NA | 12 | CASSHGPDTQYF
TRBV18 | NA | 13 | CASALLSNNEQFF
TRBV6-5 | few | 12 | CASGIPGETQYF
TRBV9 | NA | 17 | CASSPSGRSFSYHEQFF
TRBV12-3/TRBV12-4 | NA | 15 | CASSFGPPNTGELFF
TRBV27 | few | 16 | CASSPGTGAIGYEQYF
TRBV5-1 | once | 15 | CASCRDRGGTGELFF
TRBV11-3 | NA | 15 | CASSTRQVPRNEQFF
TRBV7-8 | NA | 15 | CASSSFSGAGYEQYF
TRBV20-1 | NA | 16 | CSASPVAGASYNEQFF
TRBV7-2 | few | 13 | CASSDGGDQPQHF
TRBV12-3/TRBV12-4 | NA | 15 | CASSTSGFSTDTQYF